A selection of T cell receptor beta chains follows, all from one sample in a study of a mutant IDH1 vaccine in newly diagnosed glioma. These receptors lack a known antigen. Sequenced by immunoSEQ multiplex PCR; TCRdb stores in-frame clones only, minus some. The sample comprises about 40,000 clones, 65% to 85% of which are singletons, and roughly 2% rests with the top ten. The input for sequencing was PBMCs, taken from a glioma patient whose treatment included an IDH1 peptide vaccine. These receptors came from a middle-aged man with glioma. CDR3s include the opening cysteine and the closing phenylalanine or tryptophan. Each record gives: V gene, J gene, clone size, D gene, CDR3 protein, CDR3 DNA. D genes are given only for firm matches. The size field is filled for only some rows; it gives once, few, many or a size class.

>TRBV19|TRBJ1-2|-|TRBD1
CASSKQGNNYGYTF
TGTGCCAGTAGCAAACAGGGGAATAACTATGGCTACACCTTC
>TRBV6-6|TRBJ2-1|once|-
CASTARLEQFF
TGTGCCAGCACGGCGAGGTTAGAGCAGTTCTTC
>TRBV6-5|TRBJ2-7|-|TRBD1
CASSGDRAYEQYF
TGTGCCAGCAGCGGGGACAGGGCCTACGAGCAGTACTTC
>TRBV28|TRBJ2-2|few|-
CASMGGMRTGELFF
TGTGCCAGCATGGGCGGGATGCGTACCGGGGAGCTGTTTTTT
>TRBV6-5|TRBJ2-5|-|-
CASSRVRGVAETQYF
TGTGCCAGCAGTCGGGTCAGGGGGGTTGCAGAGACCCAGTACTTC
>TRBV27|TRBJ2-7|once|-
CASSPGLMSYEQYF
TGTGCCAGCAGTCCGGGACTGATGTCTTACGAGCAGTACTTC
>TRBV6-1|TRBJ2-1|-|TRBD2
CASSAPFGGGRNEQFF
TGTGCCAGCAGTGCTCCGTTCGGGGGAGGGCGGAATGAGCAGTTCTTC
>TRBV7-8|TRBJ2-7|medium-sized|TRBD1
CASRRTGSSYEQYF
TGTGCCAGCAGACGGACAGGGTCCTCCTACGAGCAGTACTTC
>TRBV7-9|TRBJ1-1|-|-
CASSLDRVGDTEAFF
TGTGCCAGCAGCTTAGACAGGGTAGGGGACACTGAAGCTTTCTTT
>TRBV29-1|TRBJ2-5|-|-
CSVVGGVGETQYF
TGCAGCGTTGTCGGTGGGGTCGGGGAGACCCAGTACTTC
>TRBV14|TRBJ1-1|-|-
CASSARALNTEAFF
TGTGCCAGCAGCGCGCGAGCCTTGAACACTGAAGCTTTCTTT
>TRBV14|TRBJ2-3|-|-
CASSHRHLGTDTQYF
TGTGCCAGCAGCCATCGACATTTAGGCACAGATACGCAGTATTTT
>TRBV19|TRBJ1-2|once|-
CASSDQDEIRFYTF
TGTGCCAGTAGTGACCAGGACGAAATTCGTTTCTACACCTTC
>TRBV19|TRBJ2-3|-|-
CASSIRTGSYGDTQYF
TGTGCCAGTAGTATTCGTACCGGGAGTTATGGAGATACGCAGTATTTT
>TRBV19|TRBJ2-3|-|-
CASSMGISMADTQYF
TGTGCCAGTAGTATGGGGATATCCATGGCAGATACGCAGTATTTT
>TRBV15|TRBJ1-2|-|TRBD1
CATSRDSYGYTF
TGTGCCACCAGCCGGGACAGCTATGGCTACACCTTC
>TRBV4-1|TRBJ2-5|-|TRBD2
CASSQDSGSSKTQYF
TGCGCCAGCAGCCAAGATAGCGGGAGCTCGAAGACCCAGTACTTC
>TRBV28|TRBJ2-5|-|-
CASSTTPGQEVETQYF
TGTGCCAGCAGTACGACCCCCGGCCAGGAAGTGGAGACCCAGTACTTC
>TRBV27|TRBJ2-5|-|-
CASSLSGRGETQYF
TGTGCCAGCAGTTTATCGGGACGTGGAGAGACCCAGTACTTC
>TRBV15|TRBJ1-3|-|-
CATSRVTGYSSGNTIYF
TGTGCCACCAGCAGAGTGACAGGCTACAGCTCTGGAAACACCATATATTTT
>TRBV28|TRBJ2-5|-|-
CASSYHGNTRETQYF
TGTGCCAGCAGTTACCATGGGAACACGCGAGAGACCCAGTACTTC
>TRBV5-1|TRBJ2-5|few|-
CASSPGWGAQETQYF
TGCGCCAGCAGCCCGGGCTGGGGGGCGCAGGAGACCCAGTACTTC
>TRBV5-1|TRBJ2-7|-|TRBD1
CASSGRTGRGEQYF
TGCGCCAGCAGCGGGCGGACAGGTAGGGGGGAGCAGTACTTC
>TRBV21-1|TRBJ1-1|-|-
CASSKPVAGRDTEAFF
TGTGCCAGCAGCAAACCGGTGGCTGGGAGGGACACTGAAGCTTTCTTT
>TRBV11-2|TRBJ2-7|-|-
CASSPRTTTYEQYF
TGTGCCAGCAGCCCCCGGACTACAACCTACGAGCAGTACTTC
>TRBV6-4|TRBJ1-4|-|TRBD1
CASSEKGQGCEKLFF
TGTGCCAGCAGTGAGAAGGGACAGGGGTGTGAAAAACTGTTTTTT
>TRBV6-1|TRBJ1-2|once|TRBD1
CASSQSGTGGEGYTF
TGTGCCAGCAGTCAATCCGGGACAGGGGGGGAAGGCTACACCTTC
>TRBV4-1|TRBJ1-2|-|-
CASSQEARGGYGYTF
TGCGCCAGCAGCCAAGAGGCCAGAGGGGGATATGGCTACACCTTC
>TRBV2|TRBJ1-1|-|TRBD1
CASARRGATEAFF
TGTGCCAGCGCCCGCAGGGGGGCGACTGAAGCTTTCTTT
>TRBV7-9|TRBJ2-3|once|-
CASSSGTTDTQYF
TGTGCCAGCAGCTCAGGTACCACAGATACGCAGTATTTT
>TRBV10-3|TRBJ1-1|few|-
CATRGRVGLEAFF
TGTGCCACCAGAGGAAGGGTTGGACTAGAAGCTTTCTTT
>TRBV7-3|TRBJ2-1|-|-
CASRLMGSGDYNEQFF
TGTGCCAGCAGATTAATGGGCTCAGGGGACTACAATGAGCAGTTCTTC
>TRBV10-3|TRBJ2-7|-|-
CAISPTVYEQYF
TGTGCCATCAGTCCTACAGTCTACGAGCAGTACTTC
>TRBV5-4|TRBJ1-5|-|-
CASSPDGKGNQPQHF
TGTGCCAGCAGCCCCGACGGCAAGGGCAATCAGCCCCAGCATTTT
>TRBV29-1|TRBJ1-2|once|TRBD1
CSVGDSYTF
TGCAGCGTGGGGGACAGTTACACCTTC
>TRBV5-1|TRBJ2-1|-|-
CASSLEPRQGGNEQFF
TGCGCCAGCAGCTTGGAACCCCGACAGGGAGGCAATGAGCAGTTCTTC
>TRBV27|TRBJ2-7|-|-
CASSLMNSAYEQYF
TGTGCCAGCAGTTTAATGAACAGCGCCTACGAGCAGTACTTC
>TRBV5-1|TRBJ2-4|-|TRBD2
CASSSASGSAIQYF
TGCGCCAGCAGCTCCGCTAGCGGGAGTGCCATTCAGTACTTC
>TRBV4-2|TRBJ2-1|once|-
CASSQVSKNNEQFF
TGTGCCAGCAGCCAAGTCTCGAAGAACAATGAGCAGTTCTTC
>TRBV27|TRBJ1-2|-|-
CASSFSGVSTNYGYTF
TGTGCCAGCAGTTTCTCAGGGGTCTCCACTAACTATGGCTACACCTTC
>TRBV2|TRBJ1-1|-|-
CASSRTRDNTEAFF
TGTGCCAGCAGTCGGACCAGGGACAACACTGAAGCTTTCTTT
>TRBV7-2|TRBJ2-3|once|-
CASSPHQAGDTQYF
TGTGCCAGCAGCCCACACCAGGCCGGGGATACGCAGTATTTT
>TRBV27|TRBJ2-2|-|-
CASKDTGELFF
TGTGCCAGCAAGGACACCGGGGAGCTGTTTTTT
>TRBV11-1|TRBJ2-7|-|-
CASSLAGSLKYF
TGTGCCAGCAGCTTAGCGGGGTCCCTGAAGTACTTC